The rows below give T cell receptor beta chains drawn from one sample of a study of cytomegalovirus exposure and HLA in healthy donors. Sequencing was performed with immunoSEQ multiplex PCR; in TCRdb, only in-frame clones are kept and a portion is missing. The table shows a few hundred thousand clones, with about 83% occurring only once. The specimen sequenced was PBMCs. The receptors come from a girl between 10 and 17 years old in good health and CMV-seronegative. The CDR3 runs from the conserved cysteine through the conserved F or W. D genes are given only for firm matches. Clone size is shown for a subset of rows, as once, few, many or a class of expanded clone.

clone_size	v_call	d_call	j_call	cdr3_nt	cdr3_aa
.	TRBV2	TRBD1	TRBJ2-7	TGTGCCAGCAGCACACAGGGGCAGGGGATCGAGCAGTACTTC	CASSTQGQGIEQYF
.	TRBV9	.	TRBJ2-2	TGTGCCAGCAGCCCCCGCGGGGCGTCCGGGGAGCTGTTTTTT	CASSPRGASGELFF
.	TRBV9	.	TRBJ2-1	TGTGCCAGCAGCCCGGACACCTACAATGAGCAGTTCTTC	CASSPDTYNEQFF
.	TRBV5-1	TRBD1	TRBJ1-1	TGCGCCAGCAGTTCGACAGGGGGGAACACTGAAGCTTTCTTT	CASSSTGGNTEAFF
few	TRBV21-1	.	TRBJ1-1	TGTGCCAGCAAGTCGGGTTCCTACACTGAAGCTTTCTTT	CASKSGSYTEAFF
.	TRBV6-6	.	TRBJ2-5	TGTGCCAGCAGTTTTGAAGGAGGAGAGACCCAGTACTTC	CASSFEGGETQYF
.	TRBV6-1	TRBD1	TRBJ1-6	TGTGCCAGCAGGACCGGACAGGTTAATTCACCCCTCCACTTT	CASRTGQVNSPLHF
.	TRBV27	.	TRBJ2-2	TGTGCCAGCAGTTGGCGGGATAGGACCGGGGAGCTGTTTTTT	CASSWRDRTGELFF
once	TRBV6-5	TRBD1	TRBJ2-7	TGTGCCAGCAGGGAAGACAGGGGGGACTACGAGCAGTACTTC	CASREDRGDYEQYF
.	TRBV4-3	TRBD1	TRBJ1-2	TGCGCCAGCAGCCAACAGGGGGGCAGGAGAGGTAACTATGGCTACACCTTC	CASSQQGGRRGNYGYTF
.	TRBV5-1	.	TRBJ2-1	TGCGCCAGCAGCTTGGAAGGGAGCTCCTACAATGAGCAGTTCTTC	CASSLEGSSYNEQFF
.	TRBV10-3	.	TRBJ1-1	TGTGCCATCAGTGCAAACACTGAAGCTTTCTTT	CAISANTEAFF
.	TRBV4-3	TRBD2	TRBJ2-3	TGCGCCAGCAGCCCTTCTAGCGGCTACACAGATACGCAGTATTTT	CASSPSSGYTDTQYF
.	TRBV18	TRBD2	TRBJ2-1	TGTGCCAGCTCACCACCCTCCGCGGGGGGGATCTACAATGAGCAGTTCTTC	CASSPPSAGGIYNEQFF
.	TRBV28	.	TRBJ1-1	TGTGCCAGCGATATTGGGGCCAAATTATCGAACACTGAAGCTTTCTTT	CASDIGAKLSNTEAFF
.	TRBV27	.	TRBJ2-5	TGTGCCAGCAGTTGGGTGATGGGCCCCGAGAAAGGAGGGGAGACCCAGTACTTC	CASSWVMGPEKGGETQYF
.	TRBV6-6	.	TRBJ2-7	TGTGCCAGCAGCCCAGGGTCCTACGAGCAGTACTTC	CASSPGSYEQYF
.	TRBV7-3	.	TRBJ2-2	TGTGCCAGCAGCTTAAGGGGGACTGACACCGGGGAGCTGTTTTTT	CASSLRGTDTGELFF
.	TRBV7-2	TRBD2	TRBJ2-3	TGTGCCAGCAGCTTAGCCCTGTGGGCTAGCGGGGACCTCGAAGATACGCAGTATTTT	CASSLALWASGDLEDTQYF
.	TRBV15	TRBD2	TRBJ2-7	TGTGCCACCAGCAGAGATCCGGGGGGATCCTACGAGCAGTACTTC	CATSRDPGGSYEQYF
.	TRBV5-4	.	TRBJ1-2	TGTGCCAGCAGCTCCCCCACGGGGGACTATGGCTACACCTTC	CASSSPTGDYGYTF
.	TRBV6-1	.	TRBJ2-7	TGTGCCAGCAGCGCTCCCGAGATTTCCCTTTACGAGCAGTACTTC	CASSAPEISLYEQYF
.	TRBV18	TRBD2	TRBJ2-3	TGTGCCAGCTCACCACCGAGGACTAGCGGGAGGGCCGGTTCAGATACGCAGTATTTT	CASSPPRTSGRAGSDTQYF
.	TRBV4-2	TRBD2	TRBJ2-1	TGTGCCAGCAGCCAAGGACTAGCGGGAGGGACCCCCTCCTACAATGAGCAGTTCTTC	CASSQGLAGGTPSYNEQFF
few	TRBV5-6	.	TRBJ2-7	TGTGCCAGCAAAACCTACGGGAGTATGGGTGTCGAGCAGTACTTC	CASKTYGSMGVEQYF
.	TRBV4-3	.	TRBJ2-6	TGCGCCAGCAGCCAAGACGAGGGGGGGCACTCTGGGGCCAACGTCCTGACTTTC	CASSQDEGGHSGANVLTF
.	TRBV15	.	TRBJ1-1	TGTGCCACCAGCGCACTTCTAGGGAACACTGAAGCTTTCTTT	CATSALLGNTEAFF
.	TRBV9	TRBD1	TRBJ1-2	TGTGCCAGCAGCGTAGGGGGACAGGGGGTGATTTATGGCTACACCTTC	CASSVGGQGVIYGYTF
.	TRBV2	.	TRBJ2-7	TGTGCCACCCTCAGGGGCCTTTCACGCGAGCAGTACTTC	CATLRGLSREQYF
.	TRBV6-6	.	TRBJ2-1	TGTGCCAGCAGTTACGAGGTCGGCGCCTACAATGAGCAGTTCTTC	CASSYEVGAYNEQFF
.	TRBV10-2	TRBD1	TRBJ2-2	TGCGCCAGCAGATCTGGGACAGCAGCTTATCGGAACACCGGGGAGCTGTTTTTT	CASRSGTAAYRNTGELFF
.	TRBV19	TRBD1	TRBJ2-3	TGTGCCAGTAGTCTCGGGACAGGAATCACAGATACGCAGTATTTT	CASSLGTGITDTQYF
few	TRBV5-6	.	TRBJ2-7	TGTGCCAGCAGCGCGGGGGCCTCCTCCTACGAGCAGTACTTC	CASSAGASSYEQYF
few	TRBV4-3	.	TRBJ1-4	TGCGCCAGCAGCCAAGCACAGGCCCTTAATGAAAAACTGTTTTTT	CASSQAQALNEKLFF
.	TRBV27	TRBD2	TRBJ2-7	TGTGCCAGCAGTTTATCGTATACAGCGGGAACTTCCTACGAGCAGTACTTC	CASSLSYTAGTSYEQYF
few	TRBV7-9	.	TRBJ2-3	TGTGCCAGCAGATCAATCAGAAGCACAGATACGCAGTATTTT	CASRSIRSTDTQYF
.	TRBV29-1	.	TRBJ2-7	TGCAGCGTGGGACATAAAAAATCGGGCGAGCAGTACTTC	CSVGHKKSGEQYF
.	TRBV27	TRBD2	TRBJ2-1	TGTGCCAGCAGTTTACTTGGACTAGTTCCAGGTTTGTCAAATGAGCAGTTCTTC	CASSLLGLVPGLSNEQFF
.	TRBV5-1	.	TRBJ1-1	TGCGCCAGCAGCAAGGGGGTGGGGGGGCCAAACACTGAAGCTTTCTTT	CASSKGVGGPNTEAFF
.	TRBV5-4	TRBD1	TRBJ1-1	TGTGCCAGCAGCTTTCAGGGGGCGAACACTGAAGCTTTCTTT	CASSFQGANTEAFF
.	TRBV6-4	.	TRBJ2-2	TGTGCCAGCAGTGATAAAGGGGGCACCGGGGAGCTGTTTTTT	CASSDKGGTGELFF
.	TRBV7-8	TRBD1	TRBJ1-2	TGTGCCAGCAGCACCAGGACAGGGGGTGGCTACACCTTC	CASSTRTGGGYTF
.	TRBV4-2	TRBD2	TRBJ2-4	TGTGCCAGCAGCCAACAAGTCGGGACTAGCGGGGGGGTAGCCAAAAACATTCAGTACTTC	CASSQQVGTSGGVAKNIQYF
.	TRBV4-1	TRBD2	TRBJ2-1	TGCGCCAGCAGCCATGGGCGGGGGGGCCCTGAGCAGTTCTTC	CASSHGRGGPEQFF
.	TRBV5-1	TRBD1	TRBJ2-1	TGCGCCAGCAGGGTAAGGACAGGGCTAGCAGGTGAGCAGTTCTTC	CASRVRTGLAGEQFF
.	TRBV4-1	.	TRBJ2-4	TGCGCCAGCAGCCAGGGGGACTTGAACATTCAGTACTTC	CASSQGDLNIQYF
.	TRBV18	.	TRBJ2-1	TGTGCCAGCTCACCACCGTCCCTCCCTTCCCCGGGTGAGCAGTTCTTC	CASSPPSLPSPGEQFF
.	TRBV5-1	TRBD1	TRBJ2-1	TGCGCCAGCAACCCCGACAGGGGAATCAATGAGCAGTTCTTC	CASNPDRGINEQFF
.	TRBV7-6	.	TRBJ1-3	TGTGCCAGCAGCTTAACCCAGGGTTTCGGAAACACCATATATTTT	CASSLTQGFGNTIYF
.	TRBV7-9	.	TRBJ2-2	TGTGCCAGCAGCCCCCTCCTGGGGGAGGGGGTTACCACCGGGGAGCTGTTTTTT	CASSPLLGEGVTTGELFF
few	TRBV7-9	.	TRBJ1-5	TGTGCCAGCAGCTTAGGGGCCCGCAATCAGCCCCAGCATTTT	CASSLGARNQPQHF
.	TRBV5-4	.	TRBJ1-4	TGTGCCAGCAACCAGGGAGGGACTAATGAAAAACTGTTTTTT	CASNQGGTNEKLFF
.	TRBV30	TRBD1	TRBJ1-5	TGTGCCTGGAGTCAGGGGGTGGGAGGGCCCCAGCATTTT	CAWSQGVGGPQHF
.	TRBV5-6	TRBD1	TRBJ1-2	TGTGCCAGCACCATCAGGTGGCAGGGGGCTTATGGCTACACCTTC	CASTIRWQGAYGYTF